One and the same sample provided the 23 T cell receptor beta chains below, sequenced in a study of T cells after posttransplantation cyclophosphamide. Treatment was busulfan-fludarabine conditioning, a marrow graft, and cyclophosphamide on days +3 and +4. The data were produced by immunoSEQ multiplex PCR, yet TCRdb's version contains in-frame clones alone and is incomplete. This table has 15,000 to 20,000 clones, roughly 73% appearing once. The sequencing here drew on CD8+ T cells sorted from PBMCs, taken roughly 1,900 days after a stem cell transplant with posttransplant cyclophosphamide. The receptors derive from a female patient in her thirties or forties who received an allogeneic stem cell transplant from a related donor, was CMV-positive, and had no GVHD. Some T cells may have come from the graft donor.

The DNA for the CDR3 is TGTGCCAGCAGTGAACCGGTTTCCTCCTACGAGCAGTACTTC. It codes for CASSEPVSSYEQYF. This sequence joins TRBV2 and TRBJ2-7; no definite D call. The V gene lost 2 bases and the J gene lost 0 bases, with 8 bases spanning the gap. The CDR3 has 14 amino acids. Per germline, CDR1 SNHLY and CDR2 FYNNEI. The variable domain in full, with the rest retrieved from reference TRBV2 and TRBJ2-7, is EPEVTQTPSHQVTQMGQEVILRCVPISNHLYFYWYRQILGQKVEFLVSFYNNEISEKSEIFDDQFSVERPDGSNFTLKIRSTKLEDSAMYFCASSEPVSSYEQYFGPGTRLTVT.

The J gene is TRBJ2-5, the V gene TRBV28; 7 bases are a match to TRBD2. J was trimmed by 1 base and V by 2 bases; bases with no gene match: 1. CDR1 and CDR2 from the germline V gene are MDHEN and SYDVKM. This CDR3 region has 14 residues. The CDR3 DNA is TGTGCCAGCAGTTTAGGGAGGGGCCAAGAGACCCAGTACTTC. Its protein product is CASSLGRGQETQYF.

V and J are TRBV6-1 and TRBJ1-2, with D maybe TRBD1 (5 bases). The CDR3 is 13 amino acids. Looked up from germline, CDR1 is MNHNS and CDR2 is SASEGT. V lost 6 bases and J lost 10, with 18 bases in between. The CDR3 sequence is CASRRAKGEDYTF. As DNA, the CDR3 is TGTGCCAGCAGGAGAGCAAAAGGGGAAGACTACACCTTC.

The rearrangement uses TRBV27 and TRBJ2-5; TRBD1 matches 9 bases. Trimming removed 2 bases from V and 4 bases from J; junction bases left unmatched: 2. This CDR3 comprises 14 residues. The germline gives CDR1 MNHEY, CDR2 SMNVEV (reference sequence). DNA of the CDR3: TGTGCCAGCAGTTTAAAGACAGGGGGAGAGACCCAGTACTTC. Its translation: CASSLKTGGETQYF.

V usage is TRBV7-3 and J usage is TRBJ1-2; D is ambiguous. CDR3 length: 15 residues. V lost 0 bases, J lost 2 bases, and 10 bases lay in between. Germline loops: CDR1 SGHTA, CDR2 FQGTGA. This CDR3 reads CASSLTQSGNYGYTF. The CDR3, as DNA: TGTGCCAGCAGCTTAACTCAATCAGGCAACTATGGCTACACCTTC.

The V call is TRBV15, the J call TRBJ1-2; D possibly corresponds to TRBD1 (5 bases). CDR1 LNHNV and CDR2 YYDKDF come from the germline V gene (reference sequence). Trimming shortened V by 6 bases and J by 0 bases, and 20 bases separated the two germline ends. This CDR3 comprises 17 residues. The CDR3 loop reads CATRDKGIGFPNYGYTF. DNA of the CDR3: TGTGCCACCAGGGACAAGGGAATTGGTTTTCCTAACTATGGCTACACCTTC.

This clone turned up a few times. The genes are TRBV5-6 and TRBJ2-5, with D possibly TRBD2 on 5 matching bases. With 0 bases removed from V and 4 bases from J, the gap between germline ends came to 16 bases. Germline loops: CDR1 SGHDT, CDR2 YYEEEE. There are 16 residues in the CDR3. The CDR3, as DNA: TGTGCCAGCAGCTTGGGGGCCGGAGTAAGCGGAGAGACCCAGTACTTC. Translation gives CASSLGAGVSGETQYF.

The chain employs TRBV2 and TRBJ2-1; 13 nucleotides match TRBD2. V shed 1 base and J 4 bases; nucleotides not matched to a gene: 4. Germline V CDR1 and CDR2: SNHLY, FYNNEI. CDR3 length: 17 residues. CDR3 region: CASSEDTSGGVYNEQFF. DNA of the CDR3: TGTGCCAGCAGTGAAGATACTAGCGGGGGGGTTTACAATGAGCAGTTCTTC. Variable domain in full (rest from reference TRBV2 and TRBJ2-1): EPEVTQTPSHQVTQMGQEVILRCVPISNHLYFYWYRQILGQKVEFLVSFYNNEISEKSEIFDDQFSVERPDGSNFTLKIRSTKLEDSAMYFCASSEDTSGGVYNEQFFGPGTRLTVL.

This chain joins TRBV19 and TRBJ2-5; tentative D call: TRBD1 (5 bases). V lost 5 bases and J 4 bases, leaving 11 bases between the germline ends. The V gene's germline CDR1 is LNHDA and CDR2 SQIVND (reference sequence). The CDR3 loop spans 13 amino acids. CDR3 nucleotides: TGTGCCAGTAGTCTGTCGGACATAGAGACCCAGTACTTC. This codes for CASSLSDIETQYF.

The chain recombines TRBV7-9 with TRBJ2-7; 12 bases line up with TRBD2. The ends lost 1 base at V and 5 bases at J; junction bases unmatched: 9. Looked up from germline, CDR1 is SEHNR and CDR2 is FQNEAQ (reference sequence). This CDR3 is 17 amino acids long. The CDR3 DNA follows: TGTGCCAGCAGCTTAGGGGAGGGACTAGCGGGCTGGGACGAGCAGTACTTC. Protein: CASSLGEGLAGWDEQYF.

This clone was found once. This chain links TRBV10-1 with TRBJ1-5; D remains unclear. Between the trimmed V and J ends, which lost 9 bases and 4 bases, there was a span of 13 bases. The CDR3 spans 13 residues. Germline V gives CDR1 WNHNN, CDR2 SYGVQD (reference sequence). CDR3 region: CASTRPGNQPQHF. CDR3 nucleotides: TGCGCCAGTACTAGACCGGGAAATCAGCCCCAGCATTTT.

V usage is TRBV11-2 and J usage is TRBJ2-7; maybe TRBD1 (6 bases). The CDR3 totals 14 residues. The V and J ends lost 9 bases and 2 bases respectively, with 17 bases between them. Germline CDR1 reads SGHAT; CDR2 reads FQNNGV. The CDR3 sequence is CASLPLTGTYEQYF. The CDR3 bases are TGTGCCAGTCTCCCCCTAACAGGGACCTACGAGCAGTACTTC.

V gene TRBV27 combines with J gene TRBJ2-1; 9 nucleotides align to TRBD2. J lost 0 bases, V lost 6 bases, and 3 bases had no gene match. This CDR3 comprises 15 residues. Germline values: CDR1 MNHEY, CDR2 SMNVEV (reference sequence). In DNA form, the CDR3 reads TGTGCCAGCAGAATTAGCGGGAGCTCCTACAATGAGCAGTTCTTC. This encodes CASRISGSSYNEQFF.

By frequency in the sample, this clone is medium-sized (0.01 to 0.1%). This chain connects TRBV27 to TRBJ2-1, with TRBD2 matching over 9 bases. V lost 6 bases to trimming and J lost 1 base; unmatched junction nucleotides: 1. The CDR3 totals 14 residues. The V gene's germline CDR1 is MNHEY and CDR2 SMNVEV (reference sequence). CDR3 sequence reads: CASSTSGSYNEQFF. The CDR3 DNA is TGTGCCAGCAGCACTAGCGGGTCCTACAATGAGCAGTTCTTC.

This clone rates as medium-sized. The chain recombines TRBV19 with TRBJ1-1; possible D gene TRBD1, 5 bases. This CDR3 is built from 13 residues. Germline V gene data show CDR1 as LNHDA and CDR2 as SQIVND (reference sequence). V shed 7 bases and J shed 2 bases, with 11 bases lying between them. Here the CDR3 DNA reads TGTGCCAGTAAGACAGCCGGAAACACTGAAGCTTTCTTT. Its translation: CASKTAGNTEAFF.

In its sample, this clone was seen once. The V gene is TRBV7-9, the J gene TRBJ1-4, with D tentatively TRBD1 (6 bases). The CDR3 is made up of 16 amino acids. Germline values: CDR1 SEHNR, CDR2 FQNEAQ (reference sequence). V was cut by 5 bases and J by 3 bases, with 16 bases left in between. The CDR3 DNA sequence: TGTGCCAGCAGCCTAGAATCAGGGGCGCCTAATGAAAAACTGTTTTTT. As protein: CASSLESGAPNEKLFF.

This rearrangement joins TRBV19 to TRBJ1-5; 9 bases are a match to TRBD1. After removal of 6 bases from V and 0 bases from J, the junction contained 9 bases not matched to a gene. The CDR3 runs to 17 residues. The germline V gene encodes CDR1 LNHDA and CDR2 SQIVND (reference sequence). The CDR3 reads CASSPGTGSYSNQPQHF. The CDR3 nucleotides are TGTGCCAGTAGCCCCGGGACAGGGAGCTATAGCAATCAGCCCCAGCATTTT.

As for this clone: An end of the junction does not agree with germline; a read error may underlie this. The sample holds other DNA sequences that translate to the same CDR3. This chain connects TRBV9 to TRBJ2-2; maybe TRBD1 (5 bases). CDR1 is SGDLS, CDR2 YYNGEE, per germline. The CDR3 covers 16 residues. The CDR3 spells CASSVAGNANTGELFF. The CDR3 DNA follows: TGTGCCAGCAGCGTAGCAGGGAACGCGAACACTGGGGAGCTGTTTTTT.

This clone was detected only once. The DNA for the CDR3 is TGTGCCAGCAGCTTAGCTACAGGGTCCGAAAAACTGTTTTTT. Translating gives CASSLATGSEKLFF. V and J are TRBV7-1 and TRBJ1-4; D might be TRBD1 (6 bases). TRBV7-1 qualifies as an ORF whose function is uncertain. V shed 4 bases and J shed 8 bases, with 14 bases lying between them. This CDR3 region has 14 residues.

V and J are TRBV5-8 and TRBJ1-5, with D maybe TRBD1 (6 bases). CDR1 is SGHTS and CDR2 is YDEGEE in the germline V gene. The CDR3 consists of 14 residues. V shed 2 bases and J shed 9 bases, with 15 bases lying between them. The CDR3 region is CASSFGQNSGPQHF. CDR3 sequence (DNA): TGTGCCAGCAGCTTTGGACAGAACTCTGGGCCCCAGCATTTT. Supplemented by reference TRBV5-8 and TRBJ1-5, the full variable domain reads EAGVTQSPTHLIKTRGQQATLRCSPISGHTSVYWYQQALGLGLQFLLWYDEGEERNRGNFPPRFSGRQFPNYSSELNVNALELEDSALYLCASSFGQNSGPQHFGDGTRLSIL.

Here the CDR3 reads CASSPSGHEAFF. CDR3 nucleotides: TGTGCCAGTAGTCCCTCGGGACACGAAGCTTTCTTT. The V call is TRBV19, the J call TRBJ1-1; the D gene is possibly TRBD1 (6 bases). The V end was cut by 5 bases, the J end by 8 bases, with 12 bases between. Germline values: CDR1 LNHDA, CDR2 SQIVND (reference sequence). The CDR3 loop spans 12 amino acids. The complete variable domain, with remaining parts taken from reference TRBV19 and TRBJ1-1, reads DGGITQSPKYLFRKEGQNVTLSCEQNLNHDAMYWYRQDPGQGLRLIYYSQIVNDFQKGDIAEGYSVSREKKESFPLTVTSAQKNPTAFYLCASSPSGHEAFFGQGTRLTVV.

The genes are TRBV7-9 and TRBJ1-5, with TRBD1 matching 7 bases. This CDR3 spans 15 amino acids. V was clipped by 1 base and J by 4 bases; unmatched bases: 4. The germline CDR1 and CDR2 sequences are SEHNR and FQNEAQ (reference sequence). The CDR3 sequence is CASSLGGGGNQPQHF. CDR3 nucleotide sequence: TGTGCCAGCAGCTTAGGAGGGGGCGGAAATCAGCCCCAGCATTTT.

The genes are TRBV28 and TRBJ2-5; D perhaps matches TRBD2 (5 bases). The CDR3 totals 15 residues. CDR1 is MDHEN, CDR2 SYDVKM, per germline. V lost 2 bases and J lost 5, with 15 bases in between. The CDR3, as DNA: TGTGCCAGCAGTTTAGAAGAGGGCCTGGGGGAGACCCAGTACTTC. It encodes CASSLEEGLGETQYF.